This entry is about one T cell receptor (beta chain). Its antigen remains unknown. Every molecule of TCR cDNA had its own unique molecular identifier. MiXCR, applied by TCRdb to the 5' RACE reads, yields one record per CDR3 protein. Of tens of thousands of distinct CDR3 sequences in the sample, just under 20% were seen once. This entry comes from a study of spatial heterogeneity in lung cancer. Turning to the study itself: The study sequenced follow-up PBMC samples when they were available, at a median of about two years after resection.

Study-level results: At tumor resection, ubiquitous expanded TCRs were detected in blood more often than later.

Time point described: blood at routine non-recurrence follow-up after resection. The germline V gene has CDR1 SGHTA and CDR2 FQGNSA. This CDR3 region has 14 residues. V shed 3 bases and J shed 6 bases, with 12 bases lying between them. The receptor was derived from a male donor with early-stage non-small cell lung cancer. The sequencing used PBMCs, collected at follow-up. The J gene is TRBJ2-1, the V gene TRBV7-2; a weak D match, TRBD2 (5 bases). The CDR3 protein is CASSLRDPINEQFF. The CDR3 nucleotides read TGTGCCAGCAGCTTGAGGGATCCGATCAATGAGCAGTTCTTC.